This T cell receptor (beta chain) was captured in a study of STAT5B mutations in CD4+ large granular lymphocyte leukemia (dated by TCRdb to between 2021 and 2023). For the wider study: Among the healthy controls, the CDR3 'QG' motif was associated with a particular HLA allele. TCRbeta repertoires of CD4+ T-cell large granular lymphocyte leukemia patients were compared with those of healthy blood donors. Flow cytometry on FACSCanto II or FACSVerse showed that the purified fractions were more than 95% pure among lymphocytes. Here is what the overall study found, with its caveats: Main leukemic clonotypes were private to each patient, although 20% to 25% of the main leukemic clonotypes were found at low frequency in the non-leukemic repertoires of other patients. The data were not HLA-matched, and the higher clonality in CD4+ T-LGLL than in CD8+ T-LGLL could be due to the relatively small sample size. Greater clonality appeared to be present in CD4-sorted patient repertoires than in healthy CD4+ repertoires, and the difference was retained after the putative leukemic clones were removed.

Buffy coats from around 37 blood donors, supplied by the Finnish Red Cross blood service, were used as healthy controls. All TCR-sequenced material derived from peripheral blood: patient blood samples and healthy donor buffy coats. Peripheral blood mononuclear cells were isolated by Ficoll-Hypaque gradient centrifugation. CD4+ cells were purified magnetically from the buffy coats of healthy controls. The Gentra Puregene Cell and Tissue kit was used for genomic DNA extraction, and quantification was performed on a Qubit 2.0 fluorometer. The immunoSEQ assay at survey resolution was applied to genomic DNA for sequencing of TCRbeta rearrangements. The authors' analysis ran thus. In the TCR sequencing data, the smallest productive clonotype frequency that could be detected was 2.59 x 10-5. Only productive TCRbeta rearrangements, meaning sequences that were complete and in-frame, were kept for the analyses. Clonality for each sample was calculated as Simpson clonality in the immunoSEQ Analyzer version 3.0. Clones were grouped by frequency into very rare, small, medium, large (1-20%) or hyperexpanded (>20%) categories. Generation probabilities were estimated with OLGA 1.2.3, V-gene circos plots were made with VDJtools, specificities were looked up in VDJdb, and CDR3 motifs were identified with GLIPH. Drawn from immuneACCESS, this table holds only the in-frame rearrangements with V and J called that TCRdb kept. Clones are partly lost; checked studies trace under half to an unresolved V gene and leave the rest unexplained. That table gives V, J and clone size, and the DNA gave D and trimming. This sample lists about 40,000 clones; about four fifths were detected once. The ten largest account for approximately 4% of the sample.

In regard to this clone: No cognate antigen has been identified for it. Base qualities are not recorded, but no much larger clone differs from it by a single base.

The sequence was collected from a human donor in good health. Sequenced input: CD4+ T cells from blood buffy coats.

The DNA is TGTGCCATCAGTGTATCGTCGACGGGGAGGGAACCGACTTTCTTT. Translated, this gives CAISVSSTGREPTFF. The V and J genes are TRBV10-3 and TRBJ1-1, with no D gene named confidently. Sequences ENHRY (CDR1) and SYGVKD (CDR2) are obtained from the germline V gene. The cysteine opens and the phenylalanine closes a CDR3 of 15 amino acids. The CDR3 DNA has 45 bases and is translated from base 1. V is cut by 4 bases and J by 12 bases, and the space between the germline ends is 24 bases.